This TCR beta chain came from a study of spatial heterogeneity in lung cancer. Study summary: There was a strong correlation between the counts of TCR transcripts measured in tumor regions and a T cell transcriptional module score that was calculated from matched bulk RNA-seq. Study-level findings and limits: For expanded intratumoral alpha and beta TCRs, counts tracked tumor mutation counts. For tumor T cells, estimated coverage reached only approximately 6.9% (alpha) and about 12% (beta).

Time point denoted: sample taken at primary tumor resection. The donors were 70 or so patients with non-small cell lung cancer that was early-stage and untreated. From tumor, nontumor lung or frozen PBMC, whole RNA was taken unsorted for sequencing. One entry per CDR3 protein results from TCRdb running MiXCR on the 5' RACE reads. This table has around 5,400 distinct CDR3 sequences, 7.8% appearing once. V was trimmed by 0 bases and J by 7 bases, leaving 4 bases between them. The length of the CDR3 is 12 residues. The V gene's germline CDR1 is MNHNY and CDR2 SVGAGI (reference sequence). This clonotype is judged medium-sized. Its antigen remains unknown.

The V call is TRBV6-6, the J call TRBJ2-1; unclear D gene. The starting material was lung tumor tissue, obtained at surgery. The sequence was obtained from a female donor with early-stage non-small cell lung cancer. The CDR3 DNA reads TGTGCCAGCAGTTACTCGCTGAATGAGCAGTTCTTC. This codes for CASSYSLNEQFF.